This TCR beta chain was found in a study of cytotoxic CD8 clonotypes in ibrutinib-treated CLL. With regard to this clone: The antigen remains unidentified.

The CDR3 covers 15 residues. The V gene's germline CDR1 is SGHRS and CDR2 YFSETQ. V lost 6 bases, J lost 2 bases, and 5 bases stayed unmatched. Study results and limitations: Baseline clonality, higher than in age-matched healthy donors, tracked circulating CD8+ T-cell counts. Treatment saw public clonotypes, which were uncommon, either contract or stay stable. Clonality showed a rise at ibrutinib response that reversed toward baseline at progression.

Method: immunoSEQ multiplex PCR; TCRdb's copy keeps in-frame clones and lacks some. The sample lists around 310,000 clones, approximately 80% seen once, with over 6.5% in the top ten. The sequencing here drew on PBMCs, taken before ibrutinib treatment. The genes are TRBV5-1 and TRBJ2-6; 7 bases map to TRBD1. The TCR originated in a human donor with chronic lymphocytic leukemia. The CDR3 DNA sequence: TGCGCCAGCACGCTCCAGGGGGCTGGGGCCAACGTCCTGACTTTC. This gives the protein CASTLQGAGANVLTF.